The clone carrying this T cell receptor (beta chain) was picked up one time. Antigen unknown. This sample stems from a study of blood T cells in healthy people across ages. General study results and limits: Diversity of TCR beta correlated strongly with naive T cell percentage. It was not known whether donors were CMV positive (a possible confounder of expanded clonotype changes).

This CDR3 spans 14 amino acids. Trimming removed 0 bases from V and 5 bases from J, with 10 bases in between. Per the germline V gene, CDR1 is WNHNN and CDR2 is SYGVQD (reference sequence). Alongside a J-beta primer mix, a sample-barcoded 5' primer served in a second PCR lasting about 7 to 11 cycles. At least 2.5 million CDR3-containing paired-end reads were obtained per sample. TCRdb independently ran MiXCR on the 5' RACE reads; one entry per CDR3 protein. The table includes approximately 690,000 distinct CDR3 sequences, around 38% detected once. This sequence was found in a man older than 75 in good health. This chain links TRBV10-1 with TRBJ2-5; unclear D gene. Sequencing was done on a sample of blood. The CDR3 reads CASSESGRSETQYF. As DNA, the CDR3 is TGCGCCAGCAGTGAGTCCGGTCGTTCGGAGACCCAGTACTTC.